The 32 T cell receptor beta chains in this list originate from one sample, sequenced in a study of post-analysis software for immune sequencing data. These receptors have no known antigen. The TCR beta cDNA libraries carried unique molecular identifiers. Via MiXCR, TCRdb re-called the PCR reads, giving one row per CDR3 protein. The data show roughly 800,000 distinct CDR3 sequences, with roughly 58% seen just once and roughly 4.4% held by the top ten. General study findings and limits: TRBV5-6, TRBV5-1 and TRBV20-1 were among roughly 5 TRBV segments more frequent in patients than controls.

Sequencing input: blood. Receptors were obtained from a girl aged 5 to 17 with multiple sclerosis.

The chain uses TRBV7-9 and TRBJ2-1; D is undetermined. Per the germline V gene, CDR1 is SEHNR and CDR2 is FQNEAQ (reference sequence). The ends were cut back, 5 bases at V and 10 bases at J, with 15 bases in the middle. This CDR3 has 13 residues. Here the CDR3 reads CASSPSEVREQFF. CDR3 nucleotides: TGTGCCAGCAGCCCCAGTGAGGTGCGGGAGCAGTTCTTC.

The table lists this clonotype with a few counts. This chain joins TRBV20-1 and TRBJ2-7; the D is unclear. The DNA end lines up better with TRBJ2-5; the J call may be wrong. CDR1 is DFQATT, CDR2 SNEGSKA, per germline (reference sequence). The CDR3 totals 13 residues. The CDR3 DNA reads TGCAGTGCTAGAGATCGAGGCCCCGCGACCCAGTACTTC. Its translation is CSARDRGPATQYF.

This clonotype was found a few times. CDR3 region: CSARSIRNGYTF. Written as DNA, the CDR3 is TGCAGTGCTAGATCTATCCGTAATGGCTACACCTTC. The chain employs TRBV20-1 and TRBJ1-2; D is uncertain. V shed 2 bases and J shed 6 bases, with 10 bases lying between them. The CDR3 is 12 residues long. Per the germline V gene, CDR1 is DFQATT and CDR2 is SNEGSKA (reference sequence).

This rearrangement joins TRBV5-1 to TRBJ2-5, with 8 positions matching TRBD1. The end of the DNA aligns better with TRBJ2-7, so the J call may be wrong. Germline V lookup: CDR1 SGHRS, CDR2 YFSETQ. The CDR3 has 14 amino acids. The CDR3, as DNA: TGCGCCAGCAGTATCCAGGGACAGGCGTACGAGCAGTACTTC. It yields the protein CASSIQGQAYEQYF.

The V and J genes are TRBV18 and TRBJ2-7; D ambiguous. Trimming stripped 5 bases from V and 4 bases from J, with 18 bases between. Germline loops: CDR1 KGHSH, CDR2 LQKENI. CDR3 length: 15 residues. The CDR3 DNA is TGTGCCAGCTCAGAGCCCTTCGGAGACCTTTACGAGCAGTACTTC. Translating it yields CASSEPFGDLYEQYF. The complete variable domain, with remaining parts taken from reference TRBV18 and TRBJ2-7, reads NAGVMQNPRHLVRRRGQEARLRCSPMKGHSHVYWYRQLPEEGLKFMVYLQKENIIDESGMPKERFSAEFPKEGPSILRIQQVVRGDSAAYFCASSEPFGDLYEQYFGPGTRLTVT.

This rearrangement joins TRBV12-3 or TRBV12-4 to TRBJ2-7, with D possibly TRBD2 on 6 matching bases. This CDR3 comprises 14 residues. Trimming removed 1 base at V and 6 bases at J, with 13 bases between. The chain's CDR3 is CASSLGDSMGEQYF. The CDR3 nucleotides read TGTGCCAGCAGTTTAGGGGACTCGATGGGCGAGCAGTACTTC.

CDR3 sequence: CSVLVTSGSYEQYF. Written as DNA, the CDR3 is TGCAGCGTTCTAGTAACTAGCGGTTCCTACGAGCAGTACTTC. This chain joins TRBV29-1 and TRBJ2-7; 8 bases line up with TRBD2. CDR1 is SQVTM, CDR2 ANQGSEA, per germline. The length of the CDR3 is 14 residues. The J segment lost 1 base and the V segment lost 5 bases, leaving 7 bases of the junction unmatched.

The chain is built from TRBV29-1 and TRBJ2-1; 10 bases match TRBD2. Germline V gene data show CDR1 as SQVTM and CDR2 as ANQGSEA. V was pared by 4 bases and J by 9 bases, with 12 bases of the junction left unmatched. The CDR3 has 15 amino acids. The CDR3: CSVGPLSGGAPEQFF. The CDR3 bases are TGCAGCGTTGGACCGTTAAGCGGGGGGGCGCCTGAGCAGTTCTTC.

The chain links TRBV10-3 to TRBJ2-3; no definite D call. This CDR3 contains 12 residues. Trimming pared 8 bases from V and 0 bases from J, leaving 6 bases between. Germline-derived CDR1 and CDR2 are ENHRY and SYGVKD. CDR3 nucleotides: TGTGCCATCCATGACAGCACAGATACGCAGTATTTT. Encoded protein: CAIHDSTDTQYF.

This clonotype turned up a few times. The chain joins TRBV5-5 to TRBJ1-5; D not certain. The CDR3 sequence is 15 residues long. CDR1 is SGHKS, CDR2 YYEKEE, per germline (reference sequence). The V end was cut by 4 bases, the J end by 1 base, with 12 bases between. For the CDR3, the DNA is TGTGCCAGCAGCCCCGGGCTAGGAAGCAATCAGCCCCAGCATTTT. This translates into CASSPGLGSNQPQHF.

The V call is TRBV7-9, the J call TRBJ2-5, with 8 positions matching TRBD2. V lost 5 bases and J lost 3; bases outside the gene matches: 11. Germline CDR1 reads SEHNR; CDR2 reads FQNEAQ (reference sequence). The CDR3 spans 16 residues. CDR3 in amino acids: CASSQSGSRGKETQYF. DNA for the CDR3: TGTGCCAGCAGCCAAAGCGGGAGCCGGGGGAAAGAGACCCAGTACTTC.

This chain links TRBV5-1 with TRBJ2-6; D is unresolved. Germline CDR1 and CDR2: SGHRS and YFSETQ. Trimming cost V 0 bases and J 4 bases, with 17 bases left between them. The CDR3 runs 18 residues. CDR3 amino acids: CASSLEHSFPSGANVLTF. The CDR3 DNA reads as TGCGCCAGCAGCTTGGAACATAGCTTTCCCTCGGGGGCCAACGTCCTGACTTTC.

The rearrangement uses TRBV20-1 and TRBJ2-7; weak D call: TRBD2 (5 bases). Germline values: CDR1 DFQATT, CDR2 SNEGSKA (reference sequence). Trimming removed 1 base from V and 0 bases from J, with 10 bases in between. The CDR3 spans 14 residues. CDR3 in DNA: TGCAGTGCTAGAGGTAGAGGGCCCTCCTACGAGCAGTACTTC. This gives the protein CSARGRGPSYEQYF.

The chain joins TRBV7-9 to TRBJ1-6; 11 nucleotides align to TRBD1. V dropped 5 bases and J dropped 10; count of bases not matched to a gene: 7. The CDR3 runs 15 residues. CDR1 and CDR2 (germline): SEHNR, FQNEAQ (reference sequence). CDR3: CASSPWTGGASPLHF. For the CDR3, the DNA is TGTGCCAGCAGCCCCTGGACAGGGGGCGCGTCACCCCTCCACTTT.

The chain uses TRBV28 and TRBJ2-5, with D perhaps being TRBD1 or TRBD2 (5 bases each). Germline V gene sequence: CDR1 MDHEN, CDR2 SYDVKM. The CDR3 has 14 residues. The ends were cut back, 7 bases at V and 4 bases at J, with 16 bases in the middle. CDR3 DNA: TGTGCCAGCATACTGGGAGAGGGGCGAGAGACCCAGTACTTC. Protein sequence: CASILGEGRETQYF.

V is TRBV30 and J is TRBJ1-1; TRBD1 aligns across 7 bases. This CDR3 is 15 amino acids long. V lost 2 bases and J lost 2; bases outside the gene matches: 8. CDR1 is GTSNPN, CDR2 SVGIG, per germline (reference sequence). The CDR3 bases are TGTGCCTGGAGTCGCCCCCGACAGGGTAACACTGAAGCTTTCTTT. Its translation: CAWSRPRQGNTEAFF.

The chain recombines TRBV7-9 with TRBJ2-7; TRBD2 matches 10 bases. The CDR3 has 15 amino acids. Losses at the gene ends were 5 bases for V and 7 bases for J; bases not matched to a gene: 11. Germline V gene data show CDR1 as SEHNR and CDR2 as FQNEAQ (reference sequence). As DNA, the CDR3 is TGTGCCAGCAGCCATACTAGCGGGGTTTACAATGAGCAGTACTTC. Its translation is CASSHTSGVYNEQYF.

The chain uses TRBV7-8 and TRBJ2-4; 15 bases map to TRBD2. The DNA matches TRBJ2-7 better at its end, which makes the J call doubtful. This CDR3 has 16 amino acids. From germline, CDR1 is SGHVS and CDR2 FQNEAQ. For the CDR3, the DNA is TGTGCCAGCAGCATTGGGACTAGCGGGGGGCTATACGAGCAGTACTTC. Encoded protein: CASSIGTSGGLYEQYF.

This rearrangement joins TRBV5-1 to TRBJ2-4; the D gene is possibly TRBD2 (5 bases). The last part of the DNA fits TRBJ2-7 better; the J call may be wrong. The CDR3 runs to 14 residues. Germline lookup yields CDR1 SGHRS and CDR2 YFSETQ. The DNA of the CDR3 is TGCGCCAGCAGCTTCACACGGGGTTTGAACGAGCAGTACTTC. Amino acid sequence: CASSFTRGLNEQYF.

The count of this clonotype is one. The chain employs TRBV7-8 and TRBJ2-3; D is uncertain. The ends were cut back, 5 bases at V and 3 bases at J, with 18 bases in the middle. CDR1 and CDR2 from the germline V gene are SGHVS and FQNEAQ. This CDR3 has 16 amino acids. CDR3 protein: CASSRASELVTDTQYF. CDR3 bases: TGTGCCAGCAGCCGCGCCTCAGAATTGGTAACAGATACGCAGTATTTT.

This chain links TRBV11-2 with TRBJ1-2, with D hard to call. Trimming pared 5 bases from V and 8 bases from J, leaving 9 bases between. The CDR3 spans 11 residues. Germline CDR1 and CDR2: SGHAT and FQNNGV. The CDR3 DNA reads as TGTGCCAGCAGCCCAGTAAGCGGCTACACCTTC. It yields the protein CASSPVSGYTF. Combining the CDR3 with reference TRBV11-2 and TRBJ1-2 gives the whole variable domain EAGVAQSPRYKIIEKRQSVAFWCNPISGHATLYWYQQILGQGPKLLIQFQNNGVVDDSQLPKDRFSAERLKGVDSTLKIQPAKLEDSAVYLCASSPVSGYTFGSGTRLTVV.

This chain joins TRBV27 and TRBJ2-1; TRBD2 matches 7 bases. In germline, CDR1 is MNHEY, CDR2 SMNVEV (reference sequence). The CDR3 has 15 residues. V shed 6 bases, J shed 7 bases, and the junction held 12 bases outside the gene matches. The CDR3 sequence: CASSLSGMRGNEQFF. The CDR3 DNA reads TGTGCCAGCAGCCTCAGCGGGATGAGGGGAAATGAGCAGTTCTTC.

The V call is TRBV9, the J call TRBJ2-1; 11 bases are shared with TRBD2. With 2 bases clipped from V and 5 bases from J, the junction kept 3 bases outside the gene matches. This CDR3 is 15 amino acids long. Germline lookup yields CDR1 SGDLS and CDR2 YYNGEE. The CDR3 DNA reads as TGTGCCAGCAGCGTGCTAGCGGGAGGCAACAATGAGCAGTTCTTC. Its translation: CASSVLAGGNNEQFF.

The CDR3 DNA sequence: TGCGCCAGCAGCTTGAGTACTAGCGGGGTCACAGATACGCAGTATTTT. This translates into CASSLSTSGVTDTQYF. This chain links TRBV5-1 with TRBJ2-3; TRBD2 matches 10 bases. This CDR3 is 16 amino acids long. Trimming cost V 1 base and J 2 bases; bases outside gene matches: 4. From germline, CDR1 is SGHRS and CDR2 YFSETQ.

On this clonotype: An end of the junction differs from the germline gene, which may be a read error. The chain joins TRBV6-6 to TRBJ2-7; D tentatively fits TRBD1 or TRBD2 (5 bases each). From germline, CDR1 is MNHNY and CDR2 SVGAGI (reference sequence). This CDR3 region has 15 residues. This CDR3 reads CAGRTRDPPSYEQYF. The CDR3 DNA reads TGTGCCGGCAGAACCAGGGACCCACCTTCTTACGAGCAGTACTTC.

V usage is TRBV7-8 and J usage is TRBJ1-5; D ambiguous. Trimming shortened V by 5 bases and J by 3 bases, and 14 bases separated the two germline ends. CDR1 SGHVS and CDR2 FQNEAQ come from the germline V gene. This CDR3 has 15 residues. DNA of the CDR3: TGTGCCAGCAGCCTAGGGCGCCAGACCAATCAGCCCCAGCATTTT. This sequence encodes CASSLGRQTNQPQHF.

This clonotype was seen a few times. CDR3 nucleotides: TGCAGTGCTAAGATTCCACTCCCGGACTACGAGCAGTACTTC. Translated, it gives CSAKIPLPDYEQYF. The chain is built from TRBV20-1 and TRBJ2-4, with D uncertain. The better agreement between TRBJ2-7 and the DNA end casts doubt on the J call. CDR3 length equals 14 residues. From germline, CDR1 is DFQATT and CDR2 SNEGSKA (reference sequence).

This clonotype was found once. CDR3 sequence: CASSPDGTSPWEQFF. In DNA, the CDR3 is TGTGCCAGCAGCCCCGACGGGACTTCCCCCTGGGAGCAGTTCTTC. This chain joins TRBV7-3 and TRBJ2-1; maybe TRBD2 (6 bases). In germline, CDR1 is SGHTA, CDR2 FQGTGA. The V end was cut by 5 bases, the J end by 10 bases, with 21 bases between. This CDR3 contains 15 residues.

The V gene is TRBV5-1, the J gene TRBJ2-1; no clear D. This CDR3 comprises 14 residues. Deletions cut 2 bases from V and 12 bases from J, with 18 bases between. Germline CDR1 and CDR2: SGHRS and YFSETQ. CDR3 DNA: TGCGCCAGCAGCTTTGAGGACCGCCGGTTTGGGCAGTTCTTC. Protein product: CASSFEDRRFGQFF.

This chain links TRBV18 with TRBJ1-5, with no clear D. V was pared by 6 bases and J by 7 bases, with 13 bases between. The length of the CDR3 is 13 residues. CDR1 and CDR2 from the germline V gene are KGHSH and LQKENI. CDR3 nucleotide sequence: TGTGCCAGCTCCCCGCAGTTGGAACAGCCCCAGCATTTT. This translates into CASSPQLEQPQHF.

V gene TRBV13 combines with J gene TRBJ2-7; 8 nucleotides line up with TRBD2. The J call may be faulty, since TRBJ2-5 better matches the DNA end. CDR3 length: 16 residues. Per germline, CDR1 PRHDT and CDR2 FYEKMQ (reference sequence). The CDR3 is CASSLYERGREETQYF. CDR3 DNA sequence: TGTGCCAGCAGCTTGTATGAGCGGGGGCGTGAGGAGACCCAGTACTTC.

This chain links TRBV7-9 with TRBJ2-1, with D perhaps TRBD2 (6 bases). The CDR3 totals 13 residues. V was clipped by 5 bases and J by 9 bases, with 14 bases between them. Germline lookup yields CDR1 SEHNR and CDR2 FQNEAQ (reference sequence). CDR3 in DNA: TGTGCCAGCAGCGAACCCGGGGGAAGTGAGCAGTTCTTC. Translated: CASSEPGGSEQFF.